Given below is one TCR beta chain in context. Its target is not known. CDR3 length: 13 residues. V gave up 2 bases and J gave up 4 bases, with 9 bases separating them. The germline gives CDR1 MNHEY, CDR2 SMNVEV (reference sequence). The sample originates from a study of OX40 agonist ivuxolimab in advanced cancers. Study-level information: Cancers in dose escalation were hepatocellular, melanoma, renal cell and head and neck.

Using immunoSEQ multiplex PCR, the repertoire was profiled, and TCRdb retains in-frame clones only, with some absent. The data show 45,000 to 60,000 clones, approximately 83% seen once. Study-level findings and limits: The specificity for antigen of the expanded peripheral T cells was not determined.

This specimen consisted of CD4+ or CD8+ T cells sorted from blood, obtained in a trial of the OX40 agonist ivuxolimab. This receptor was taken from an adult with an advanced solid tumor such as melanoma, head and neck, liver or kidney cancer. The chain combines TRBV27 with TRBJ2-7; D not resolved. CDR3 protein: CASSLVRNYEQYF. The DNA for the CDR3 is TGTGCCAGCAGTTTAGTCAGGAATTACGAGCAGTACTTC.